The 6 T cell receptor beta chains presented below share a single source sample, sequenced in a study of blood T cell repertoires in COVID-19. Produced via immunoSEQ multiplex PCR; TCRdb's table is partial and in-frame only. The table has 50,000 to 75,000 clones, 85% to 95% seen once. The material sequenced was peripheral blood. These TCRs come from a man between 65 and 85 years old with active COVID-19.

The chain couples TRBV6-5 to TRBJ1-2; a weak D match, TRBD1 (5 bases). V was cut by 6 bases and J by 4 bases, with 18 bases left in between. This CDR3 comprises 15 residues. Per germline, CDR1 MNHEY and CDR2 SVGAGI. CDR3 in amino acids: CASRPRGESGYGYTF. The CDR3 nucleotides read TGTGCCAGCAGGCCACGGGGGGAATCAGGCTATGGCTACACCTTC.

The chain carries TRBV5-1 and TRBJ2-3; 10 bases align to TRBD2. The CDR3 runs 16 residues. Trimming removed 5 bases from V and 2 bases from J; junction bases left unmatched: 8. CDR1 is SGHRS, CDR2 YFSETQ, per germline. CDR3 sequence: CASRALAGGLTDTQYF. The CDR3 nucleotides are TGCGCCAGCAGGGCTTTAGCGGGGGGCCTCACAGATACGCAGTATTTT.

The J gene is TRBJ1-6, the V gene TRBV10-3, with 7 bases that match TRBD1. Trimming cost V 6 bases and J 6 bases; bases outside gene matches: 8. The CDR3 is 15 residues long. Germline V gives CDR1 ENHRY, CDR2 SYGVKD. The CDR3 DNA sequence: TGTGCCATCAGAAATGCGGGACAGTCTAATTCACCCCTCCACTTT. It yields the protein CAIRNAGQSNSPLHF.

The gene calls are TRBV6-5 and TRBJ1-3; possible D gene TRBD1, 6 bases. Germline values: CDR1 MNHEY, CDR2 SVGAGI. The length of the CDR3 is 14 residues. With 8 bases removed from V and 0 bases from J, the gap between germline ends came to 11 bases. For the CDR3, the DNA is TGTGCCAGCCAGGGGACGAACTCTGGAAACACCATATATTTT. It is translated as CASQGTNSGNTIYF.

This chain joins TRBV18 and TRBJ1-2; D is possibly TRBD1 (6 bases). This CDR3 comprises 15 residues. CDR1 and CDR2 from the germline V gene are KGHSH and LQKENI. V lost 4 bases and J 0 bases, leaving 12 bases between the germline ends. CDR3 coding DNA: TGTGCCAGCTCACTAAACAGGGTTCCTAACTATGGCTACACCTTC. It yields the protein CASSLNRVPNYGYTF. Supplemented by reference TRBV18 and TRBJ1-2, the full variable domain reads NAGVMQNPRHLVRRRGQEARLRCSPMKGHSHVYWYRQLPEEGLKFMVYLQKENIIDESGMPKERFSAEFPKEGPSILRIQQVVRGDSAAYFCASSLNRVPNYGYTFGSGTRLTVV.

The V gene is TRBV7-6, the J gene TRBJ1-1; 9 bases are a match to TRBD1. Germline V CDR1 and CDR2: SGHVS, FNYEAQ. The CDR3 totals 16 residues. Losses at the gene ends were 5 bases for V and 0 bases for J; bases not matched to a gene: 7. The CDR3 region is CASSIGQGNLNTEAFF. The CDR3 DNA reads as TGTGCCAGCAGCATTGGACAGGGGAATTTGAACACTGAAGCTTTCTTT.